Presented here are 22 T cell receptor beta chains from one specimen sequenced in a study of CD8 T cells in Susac syndrome. RNA totalling roughly 0.45 to 1 ug underwent reverse transcription with random hexamers. TCRdb re-called the immunoSEQ multiplex PCR reads with MiXCR, one entry per CDR3 protein. The data contain more than 150,000 distinct CDR3 sequences, around 94% of them seen just once; the ten biggest clones take up roughly 0.15%. Specimen: CD4+ T cells from PBMCs. The receptors here all came from a human donor in good health.

The V and J genes are TRBV20-1 and TRBJ2-1; TRBD2 matches at 14 bases. The V segment lost 0 bases and the J segment 10 bases; nucleotides outside the gene matches: 5. The CDR3 extends over 15 amino acids. Germline CDR1 reads DFQATT; CDR2 reads SNEGSKA (reference sequence). CDR3 loop: CSAREDGTSGGEQFF. CDR3 nucleotide sequence: TGCAGTGCTAGAGAAGACGGGACTAGCGGGGGAGAGCAGTTCTTC.

The rearrangement uses TRBV24-1 and TRBJ2-7; D may match TRBD1 or TRBD2 (7 bases each). CDR3 length: 16 amino acids. V lost 4 bases and J lost 9, with 24 bases in between. Germline V CDR1 and CDR2: KGHDR, SFDVKD. The CDR3 DNA is TGTGCCACCAGTGACAACCGACAGGGAGGGTTGGTTGGGCAGTACTTC. Translating it yields CATSDNRQGGLVGQYF.

This rearrangement joins TRBV7-2 to TRBJ2-5; TRBD2 matches at 9 bases. The ends lost 5 bases at V and 7 bases at J; junction bases unmatched: 14. There are 16 residues in the CDR3. Germline V gene data show CDR1 as SGHTA and CDR2 as FQGNSA. Here the CDR3 reads CASSRSLAGLSGTQYF. Here the CDR3 DNA reads TGTGCCAGCAGCCGCTCTCTAGCGGGGCTCAGCGGGACCCAGTACTTC.

The chain combines TRBV15 with TRBJ1-5, with D possibly TRBD1 on 5 matching bases. Trimming pared 2 bases from V and 4 bases from J, leaving 12 bases between. CDR1 is LNHNV, CDR2 YYDKDF, per germline (reference sequence). The CDR3 runs 15 residues. This CDR3 is CATSRSDRPNQPQHF. CDR3 coding DNA: TGTGCCACCAGCAGAAGCGACAGACCAAATCAGCCCCAGCATTTT.

The V gene is TRBV4-3, the J gene TRBJ1-1, with no clear D. The germline CDR1 and CDR2 sequences are LGHNA and YSLEER. V lost 0 bases to trimming and J lost 0 bases, with 11 bases between them. The CDR3 has 16 amino acids. The CDR3, as DNA: TGCGCCAGCAGCCAAGATCTGAGCAGCTTGAACACTGAAGCTTTCTTT. This sequence encodes CASSQDLSSLNTEAFF.

V gene TRBV20-1 combines with J gene TRBJ2-5; D could derive from TRBD1 or TRBD2 (5 bases each). The V end lost 5 bases, the J end lost 2 bases, and 9 bases lay between the germline ends. Germline CDR1 and CDR2: DFQATT and SNEGSKA (reference sequence). This CDR3 contains 12 residues. The CDR3, as DNA: TGCAGTGCTCCGGGGCTACAAGAGACCCAGTACTTC. Translating it yields CSAPGLQETQYF.

The sample holds one count of this clonotype. The chain's CDR3 is CSASPTRGRDEQYF. DNA for the CDR3: TGCAGTGCTAGTCCGACTAGAGGCCGGGACGAGCAGTACTTC. The chain recombines TRBV20-1 with TRBJ2-7, with D tentatively TRBD2 (6 bases). Trimming took 3 bases from V and 5 from J, leaving 17 bases between them. Looked up from germline, CDR1 is DFQATT and CDR2 is SNEGSKA (reference sequence). The CDR3 consists of 14 residues.

This chain connects TRBV27 to TRBJ2-4, with D unresolved. The germline CDR1 and CDR2 sequences are MNHEY and SMNVEV (reference sequence). The length of the CDR3 is 17 residues. Trimming pared 0 bases from V and 0 bases from J, leaving 12 bases between. The CDR3 spells CASSLSGRLIAKNIQYF. CDR3 coding DNA: TGTGCCAGCAGTTTATCTGGGCGGTTGATAGCCAAAAACATTCAGTACTTC.

The table lists this clonotype with a count of one. This chain links TRBV5-4 with TRBJ2-2, with 8 bases identical to TRBD1. Germline V gives CDR1 SGHNT, CDR2 YYREEE (reference sequence). The CDR3 is made up of 16 amino acids. V dropped 4 bases and J dropped 7; count of bases not matched to a gene: 12. CDR3 protein: CASSATGQGGGGELFF. The CDR3 nucleotides are TGTGCCAGCAGCGCTACCGGACAGGGTGGAGGCGGGGAGCTGTTTTTT.

CDR3 region: CASSSTNGALGEQYF. The CDR3 DNA is TGTGCCAGCAGCTCCACTAATGGGGCGTTGGGCGAGCAGTACTTC. The rearrangement links TRBV7-2 to TRBJ2-7; maybe TRBD1 (5 bases). V was cut by 4 bases and J by 6 bases, with 19 bases left in between. This CDR3 is 15 amino acids long. The V gene's germline CDR1 is SGHTA and CDR2 FQGNSA.

This chain links TRBV11-2 with TRBJ1-4, with TRBD1 matching 9 bases. The length of the CDR3 is 14 residues. The ends lost 5 bases at V and 8 bases at J; junction bases unmatched: 6. The germline V gene encodes CDR1 SGHAT and CDR2 FQNNGV. The CDR3: CASSPGTGNEKLFF. The CDR3 DNA reads as TGTGCCAGCAGCCCCGGGACAGGGAACGAAAAACTGTTTTTT.

This clonotype was found once. The V call is TRBV4-1, the J call TRBJ2-1, with D possibly TRBD1 on 6 matching bases. Germline CDR1 is MGHRA and CDR2 is YSYEKL. Trimming took 0 bases from V and 6 from J, leaving 15 bases between them. The CDR3 length is 16 residues. The CDR3 sequence is CASSQESLQGTNEQFF. The DNA for the CDR3 is TGCGCCAGCAGCCAAGAATCCCTACAGGGTACCAATGAGCAGTTCTTC.

The chain has TRBV29-1 and TRBJ2-3; D may match TRBD1 or TRBD2 (5 bases each). CDR3 size: 17 residues. Germline V lookup: CDR1 SQVTM, CDR2 ANQGSEA. V lost 6 bases, J lost 2 bases, and 24 bases lay in between. The CDR3 region is CSVLAPGRSGPTDTQYF. The CDR3 bases are TGCAGCGTCCTTGCTCCGGGACGCTCGGGCCCCACAGATACGCAGTATTTT.

The chain is built from TRBV6-5 and TRBJ2-3; TRBD2 is a possible D gene (6 bases). This CDR3 is 12 amino acids long. The V gene lost 2 bases and the J gene lost 8 bases, with 8 bases spanning the gap. The germline V gene encodes CDR1 MNHEY and CDR2 SVGAGI. The DNA of the CDR3 is TGTGCCAGCAGTTACCTGGGGGGTACGCAGTATTTT. Encoded protein: CASSYLGGTQYF.

V and J are TRBV18 and TRBJ2-1, with D perhaps TRBD2 (7 bases). Germline CDR1 KGHSH, CDR2 LQKENI. Trimming shortened V by 3 bases and J by 4 bases, and 16 bases separated the two germline ends. The CDR3 is made up of 16 amino acids. The CDR3 sequence is CASSPSGGSVYNEQFF. In nucleotides, the CDR3 is TGTGCCAGCTCACCTTCGGGGGGCTCTGTATACAATGAGCAGTTCTTC.

This clonotype came up once. The chain is built from TRBV4-2 and TRBJ2-7; 8 nucleotides agree with TRBD1. The CDR3 loop spans 15 amino acids. V lost 0 bases, J lost 1 base, and 2 bases stayed unmatched. Looked up from germline, CDR1 is LGHNA and CDR2 is YNFKEQ. CDR3 nucleotides: TGTGCCAGCAGCCAAGATGACAGGGGATCCTACGAGCAGTACTTC. Amino acid sequence: CASSQDDRGSYEQYF.

The chain carries TRBV7-9 and TRBJ1-4; no clear D. The CDR3 loop spans 15 amino acids. The germline V and J ends were trimmed by 5 bases and 2 bases, with 12 bases remaining between them. Germline CDR1 and CDR2: SEHNR and FQNEAQ (reference sequence). The CDR3 region has the DNA TGTGCCAGCAGCGGAAGGAGCCGGACTAATGAAAAACTGTTTTTT. Translation: CASSGRSRTNEKLFF.

The chain carries TRBV27 and TRBJ2-7; 8 bases agree with TRBD1. Germline V lookup: CDR1 MNHEY, CDR2 SMNVEV (reference sequence). This CDR3 has 16 amino acids. After removal of 5 bases from V and 4 bases from J, the junction contained 13 bases not matched to a gene. CDR3 DNA: TGTGCCAGCAGTACGCACCCGGCGGACAGGGCTTACGAGCAGTACTTC. It encodes CASSTHPADRAYEQYF.

The chain joins TRBV20-1 to TRBJ1-1; D remains unclear. V lost 5 bases to trimming and J lost 5 bases, with 12 bases between them. The CDR3 covers 12 residues. The germline gives CDR1 DFQATT, CDR2 SNEGSKA (reference sequence). The CDR3, as DNA: TGCAGTGCTGGCTTATATGAGACTGAAGCTTTCTTT. This sequence encodes CSAGLYETEAFF.

The V call is TRBV4-3, the J call TRBJ2-7; possibly TRBD2 for D (5 bases). Trimming stripped 0 bases from V and 5 bases from J, with 11 bases between. The CDR3 extends over 14 amino acids. Germline V CDR1 and CDR2: LGHNA, YSLEER. CDR3 bases: TGCGCCAGCAGCCAAGAGCCCGCCGGGGACGAGCAGTACTTC. Translation gives CASSQEPAGDEQYF.

The chain uses TRBV27 and TRBJ2-5, with a tentative D call TRBD1 (6 bases). The CDR3 contains 15 residues. The ends were cut back, 2 bases at V and 5 bases at J, with 15 bases in the middle. Germline values: CDR1 MNHEY, CDR2 SMNVEV (reference sequence). The CDR3 sequence is CASSLKPRGSETQYF. In DNA, the CDR3 is TGTGCCAGCAGTTTAAAGCCGAGGGGGTCTGAGACCCAGTACTTC.

The chain is built from TRBV5-1 and TRBJ2-5; 10 positions agree with TRBD2. V shed 0 bases, J shed 4 bases, and the junction held 6 bases outside the gene matches. The germline CDR1 and CDR2 sequences are SGHRS and YFSETQ. The CDR3 consists of 16 residues. In DNA, the CDR3 is TGCGCCAGCAGCTTGGAGGGGCTAGCGGGGGCAGAGACCCAGTACTTC. It codes for CASSLEGLAGAETQYF. The full variable domain, completed using reference TRBV5-1 and TRBJ2-5, is KAGVTQTPRYLIKTRGQQVTLSCSPISGHRSVSWYQQTPGQGLQFLFEYFSETQRNKGNFPGRFSGRQFSNSRSEMNVSTLELGDSALYLCASSLEGLAGAETQYFGPGTRLLVL.